Listed here are 32 T cell receptor beta chains from one sample, sequenced in a study of T cell repertoires in cytomegalovirus infection. TCRdb analysed the reads with MiXCR anew, one entry per CDR3 protein. There are some 220,000 distinct CDR3 sequences in the sample; under 8.5% occur only once, and less than 7.5% lies in the top ten. Input material: PBMCs. The receptors were sampled from a human donor in good health (CMV status not recorded). Some clones in this sample may be carry-over from other donors' samples.

This clonotype was found many times. The chain carries TRBV6-1 and TRBJ2-5; 12 bases are shared with TRBD2. The germline CDR1 and CDR2 sequences are MNHNS and SASEGT. This CDR3 contains 13 residues. V dropped 5 bases and J dropped 10; count of bases not matched to a gene: 5. The CDR3 bases are TGTGCCAGCAGTTGGGGACTAGCGGGCATCCAGTACTTC. Translation: CASSWGLAGIQYF.

This sequence joins TRBV9 and TRBJ1-6; D possibly corresponds to TRBD1 (5 bases). Looked up from germline, CDR1 is SGDLS and CDR2 is YYNGEE. V lost 2 bases and J 8 bases, leaving 20 bases between the germline ends. This CDR3 is 17 amino acids long. The CDR3 DNA follows: TGTGCCAGCAGCGTTGGGGAGGCGGCAGGGAGACATTCACCCCTCCACTTT. Encoded protein: CASSVGEAAGRHSPLHF.

In this sample, this clonotype turned up a few times. The chain carries TRBV20-1 and TRBJ1-6; no clear D. The CDR3 is made up of 12 amino acids. With 8 bases removed from V and 6 bases from J, the gap between germline ends came to 11 bases. Germline loops: CDR1 DFQATT, CDR2 SNEGSKA (reference sequence). The CDR3 spells CSTQGGNSPLHF. CDR3 DNA: TGCAGTACCCAAGGAGGTAATTCACCCCTCCACTTT.

This clonotype showed up many times. V usage is TRBV7-9 and J usage is TRBJ2-5; D is unclear. From germline, CDR1 is SEHNR and CDR2 FQNEAQ (reference sequence). The CDR3 spans 13 residues. Trimming took 1 base from V and 1 from J, leaving 4 bases between them. Here the CDR3 DNA reads TGTGCCAGCAGCTTAGGAGTCCAAGAGACCCAGTACTTC. It is translated as CASSLGVQETQYF.

This clonotype showed up many times. The rearrangement uses TRBV6-2 or TRBV6-3 and TRBJ1-5; tentatively, D is TRBD1 (6 bases). Germline CDR1 reads MNHEY; CDR2 reads SVGEGT. V dropped 6 bases and J dropped 3 bases, with 15 bases sitting between them. The CDR3 length is 15 residues. The CDR3 loop reads CASSDPQGDNQPQHF. The CDR3 nucleotides are TGTGCCAGCAGCGACCCACAGGGCGACAATCAGCCCCAGCATTTT.

This clonotype was counted many times. V usage is TRBV23-1 and J usage is TRBJ2-4, with D uncertain. TRBV23-1 is noted as an ORF with a role that remains uncertain. Between the trimmed V and J ends, which lost 0 bases and 0 bases, there was a span of 18 bases. The CDR3 sequence is 19 residues long. The CDR3 is CASSQSPSTELLAKNIQYF. CDR3 sequence (DNA): TGCGCCAGCAGTCAATCCCCGTCCACAGAGCTACTAGCCAAAAACATTCAGTACTTC.

This clonotype came up many times. The chain joins TRBV12-3 or TRBV12-4 to TRBJ1-2; TRBD1 aligns across 7 bases. The CDR3 loop spans 16 amino acids. V gave up 5 bases and J gave up 7 bases; unmatched junction bases: 16. Here the CDR3 reads CASSGVPGQRIGGYTF. The CDR3 region has the DNA TGTGCCAGCAGTGGCGTCCCGGGACAGCGAATAGGTGGCTACACCTTC.

This clonotype was counted many times. An end of the junction does not agree with germline; a read error may underlie this. The chain uses TRBV12-3 or TRBV12-4 and TRBJ2-5; 7 bases line up with TRBD2. This CDR3 has 11 amino acids. The CDR3: CASSATGGPLF. CDR3 nucleotides: TGTGCCAGCAGTGCAACGGGGGGTCCTCTCTTC.

J is TRBJ1-3 and V is TRBV2, with D possibly TRBD1 on 5 matching bases. CDR1 is SNHLY, CDR2 FYNNEI, per germline. The V gene lost 10 bases and the J gene lost 1 base, with 20 bases spanning the gap. This CDR3 comprises 16 residues. The chain's CDR3 is CATLEGSGASGNTIYF. Here the CDR3 DNA reads TGTGCCACCCTGGAGGGGTCAGGAGCATCTGGAAACACCATATATTTT.

This clonotype was recorded at least ten times. The J gene is TRBJ2-6, the V gene TRBV7-6; TRBD2 matches at 7 bases. The germline V gene has CDR1 SGHVS and CDR2 FNYEAQ. V lost 3 bases and J lost 0; bases outside the gene matches: 2. The CDR3 is 16 amino acids. CDR3 region: CASSFRGDSGANVLTF. DNA of the CDR3: TGTGCCAGCAGCTTCCGGGGGGACTCTGGGGCCAACGTCCTGACTTTC.

The sample holds many counts of this clonotype. CDR3 nucleotide sequence: TGTGCCAGCAGCCAAGACCCTGGGCGGAGCCCCTATGGCTACACCTTC. Residues: CASSQDPGRSPYGYTF. This rearrangement joins TRBV14 to TRBJ1-2; D call uncertain. The CDR3 consists of 16 residues. The germline CDR1 and CDR2 sequences are SGHDN and FVKESK. V was pared by 0 bases and J by 4 bases, with 15 bases between.

The genes are TRBV6-2 or TRBV6-3 and TRBJ2-2; D unclear. Trimming cost V 6 bases and J 1 base, with 12 bases left between them. This CDR3 is built from 15 residues. Germline CDR1 reads MNHEY; CDR2 reads SVGEGT. For the CDR3, the DNA is TGTGCCAGCAGCCTCAGAGACCTGAACACCGGGGAGCTGTTTTTT. Protein: CASSLRDLNTGELFF.

In the case of this clonotype: A junction end diverges from the germline sequence, so it may reflect a read error. This rearrangement joins TRBV13 to TRBJ1-2; no reliable D call. Germline-derived CDR1 and CDR2 are PRHDT and FYEKMQ (reference sequence). The CDR3 extends over 14 amino acids. The chain's CDR3 is CASRKWGNNFGYTF. CDR3 coding DNA: TGTGCCAGCCGCAAATGGGGTAACAACTTTGGCTACACCTTC.

This clonotype was seen at least ten times. V usage is TRBV6-2 or TRBV6-3 and J usage is TRBJ2-2, with no clear D. This CDR3 is built from 12 residues. The germline V and J ends were trimmed by 2 bases and 7 bases, with 5 bases remaining between them. Germline V gene lookup returns CDR1 MNHEY and CDR2 SVGEGT. The CDR3 spells CASSYDVGELFF. The CDR3 DNA follows: TGTGCCAGCAGTTACGACGTCGGGGAGCTGTTTTTT.

The V call is TRBV28, the J call TRBJ1-1, with a tentative D call TRBD1 (6 bases). The CDR3 is made up of 14 amino acids. The ends were cut back, 6 bases at V and 0 bases at J, with 11 bases in the middle. Germline CDR1 is MDHEN and CDR2 is SYDVKM. CDR3 loop: CASRTGGLNTEAFF. CDR3 DNA: TGTGCCAGCAGGACCGGGGGCCTGAACACTGAAGCTTTCTTT.

This clonotype was seen a handful of times. This chain uses TRBV2 with TRBJ1-2, with D maybe TRBD1 (5 bases). Germline V gene data show CDR1 as SNHLY and CDR2 as FYNNEI. The CDR3 consists of 15 residues. The V and J ends lost 1 base and 3 bases respectively, with 12 bases between them. This chain's CDR3 is CASSEGRGRHYGYTF. The DNA of the CDR3 is TGTGCCAGCAGTGAAGGGAGGGGACGGCACTATGGCTACACCTTC.

This clonotype was detected a few times. The rearrangement links TRBV7-2 to TRBJ2-1; D is unclear. Germline V gives CDR1 SGHTA, CDR2 FQGNSA. Trimming left V 3 bases short and J 5 bases short, with 8 bases between. The CDR3 is made up of 13 amino acids. The CDR3 is CASSFNRDNEQFF. CDR3 nucleotide sequence: TGTGCCAGCAGCTTTAATCGCGACAATGAGCAGTTCTTC.

This clonotype has at least ten counts. This chain links TRBV7-6 with TRBJ2-7; 7 bases line up with TRBD1. Per germline, CDR1 SGHVS and CDR2 FNYEAQ. The V segment lost 5 bases and the J segment 4 bases; nucleotides outside the gene matches: 8. The CDR3 has 14 amino acids. The CDR3 region is CASSTRQGKYEQYF. DNA of the CDR3: TGTGCCAGCAGCACCCGACAGGGCAAGTACGAGCAGTACTTC.

This clonotype was picked up many times. The chain employs TRBV12-3 or TRBV12-4 and TRBJ2-1; 11 bases map to TRBD2. The CDR3 loop spans 17 amino acids. J lost 5 bases, V lost 5 bases, and 11 bases had no gene match. The DNA for the CDR3 is TGTGCCAGCAGTCGACTAGCGGGGAGCGACTGGGACAATGAGCAGTTCTTC. Amino acid sequence: CASSRLAGSDWDNEQFF.

This clonotype appeared many times. The rearrangement uses TRBV7-2 and TRBJ1-2; TRBD1 matches at 7 bases. Germline values: CDR1 SGHTA, CDR2 FQGNSA. With 3 bases clipped from V and 7 bases from J, the junction kept 8 bases outside the gene matches. This CDR3 region has 14 residues. The CDR3 region has the DNA TGTGCCAGCAGCTTCACAGGGGATGGGTCTGGCTACACCTTC. It specifies CASSFTGDGSGYTF.

This clonotype was counted ten times or more. Here the CDR3 DNA reads TGCAGTGCGGATTCCCAGACTAGCGGGGCCTCAGGAGCCCAGTACTTC. Translation gives CSADSQTSGASGAQYF. The rearrangement links TRBV20-1 to TRBJ2-5; 11 bases are a match to TRBD2. CDR1 is DFQATT and CDR2 is SNEGSKA in the germline V gene (reference sequence). This CDR3 region has 16 residues. J was trimmed by 9 bases and V by 6 bases; bases with no gene match: 18.

Many counts were recorded for this clonotype. The rearrangement uses TRBV15 and TRBJ1-4; TRBD1 matches at 7 bases. The germline gives CDR1 LNHNV, CDR2 YYDKDF (reference sequence). Losses at the gene ends were 3 bases for V and 7 bases for J; bases not matched to a gene: 8. The CDR3 has 15 residues. The CDR3 protein is CATSRTGSKGEKLFF. DNA of the CDR3: TGTGCCACCAGCAGGACAGGGAGTAAGGGTGAAAAACTGTTTTTT.

V gene TRBV20-1 combines with J gene TRBJ1-3; no reliable D call. V lost 6 bases and J 0 bases, leaving 12 bases between the germline ends. The germline CDR1 and CDR2 sequences are DFQATT and SNEGSKA (reference sequence). This CDR3 comprises 14 residues. This CDR3 is CSARRGYSGNTIYF. CDR3 nucleotide sequence: TGCAGTGCCCGGCGTGGCTACTCTGGAAACACCATATATTTT.

About this clonotype itself: A much larger clonotype is one base distant, so this may be a read error. The chain uses TRBV29-1 and TRBJ1-1; D remains ambiguous. Germline CDR1 and CDR2: SQVTM and ANQGSEA. This CDR3 has 12 amino acids. Trimming shortened V by 8 bases and J by 1 base, and 11 bases separated the two germline ends. The CDR3 DNA reads as TGCAGCACCGGGCCAGGGAACACTGAAGCTTTCTTT. Its translation: CSTGPGNTEAFF.

This clonotype occurred many times. The genes are TRBV20-1 and TRBJ1-3, with D tentatively TRBD1 (6 bases). The CDR3 is 15 residues long. The germline gives CDR1 DFQATT, CDR2 SNEGSKA (reference sequence). V gave up 2 bases and J gave up 0 bases, with 11 bases separating them. The CDR3 DNA is TGCAGTGCTAGACCTAGGACAGCCTCTGGAAACACCATATATTTT. Its translation is CSARPRTASGNTIYF.

This clonotype was picked up many times. This sequence joins TRBV20-1 and TRBJ2-1; D possibly uses TRBD1 or TRBD2 (8 bases each). The CDR3 has 13 amino acids. Trimming removed 1 base from V and 9 bases from J, with 13 bases in between. Germline values: CDR1 DFQATT, CDR2 SNEGSKA (reference sequence). CDR3 DNA sequence: TGCAGTGCTAGAGTAGCGGGGACAGGTGAGCAGTTCTTC. It is translated as CSARVAGTGEQFF.

Note on this clonotype: A much larger clone differs by one base, so this may be a read error. The V gene is TRBV28, the J gene TRBJ1-5; D gene uncertain. The germline V gene encodes CDR1 MDHEN and CDR2 SYDVKM. This CDR3 has 14 residues. The CDR3 loop is CASRAGDSNQPLHF. CDR3 bases: TGTGCCAGCAGGGCGGGAGATAGCAATCAGCCCCTGCATTTT.

This clonotype has ten or more counts. The J gene is TRBJ2-5, the V gene TRBV28, with a possible D match to TRBD1 (6 bases). V lost 2 bases and J 7 bases, leaving 11 bases between the germline ends. Germline CDR1 reads MDHEN; CDR2 reads SYDVKM. The CDR3 is made up of 13 amino acids. Here the CDR3 DNA reads TGTGCCAGCAGTTTAGGGGTCAGGGGGACCCAGTACTTC. Protein: CASSLGVRGTQYF.

At least ten counts were recorded for this clonotype. The CDR3 DNA sequence: TGCGCCAGCAGCCGGGACATTCGCTACGAGCAGTACTTC. Translated, it gives CASSRDIRYEQYF. This chain connects TRBV4-3 to TRBJ2-7; perhaps TRBD1 as D (6 bases). This CDR3 has 13 amino acids. Germline values: CDR1 LGHNA, CDR2 YSLEER. V was clipped by 4 bases and J by 3 bases, with 10 bases between them.

The sample holds a few counts of this clonotype. The chain couples TRBV2 to TRBJ1-5; 7 bases match TRBD1. J was trimmed by 0 bases and V by 7 bases; bases with no gene match: 9. The CDR3 has 16 residues. Germline V lookup: CDR1 SNHLY, CDR2 FYNNEI. CDR3 region: CASTGGWGTSNQPQHF. The CDR3 coding sequence is TGTGCCAGCACAGGGGGTTGGGGTACTAGCAATCAGCCCCAGCATTTT.

This clonotype was counted a few times. The V and J genes are TRBV11-2 and TRBJ1-2; D is perhaps TRBD1 (5 bases). Germline V CDR1 and CDR2: SGHAT, FQNNGV. This CDR3 spans 13 amino acids. Trimming took off 1 base at V and 10 bases at J, with 13 bases between the two ends. The CDR3 DNA is TGTGCCAGCAGCTTAGGGGGCGGACCCCTCTACACCTTC. It translates to CASSLGGGPLYTF. The full variable domain, in which reference TRBV11-2 and TRBJ1-2 provide the parts outside the CDR3, is EAGVAQSPRYKIIEKRQSVAFWCNPISGHATLYWYQQILGQGPKLLIQFQNNGVVDDSQLPKDRFSAERLKGVDSTLKIQPAKLEDSAVYLCASSLGGGPLYTFGSGTRLTVV.

This clonotype has ten or more counts. The chain couples TRBV2 to TRBJ2-1; D remains unclear. CDR1 and CDR2 (germline): SNHLY, FYNNEI. The ends were cut back, 6 bases at V and 9 bases at J, with 12 bases in the middle. The CDR3 has 12 residues. The CDR3: CASRGLESEQFF. CDR3 coding DNA: TGTGCCAGCAGGGGTCTTGAGAGTGAGCAGTTCTTC.